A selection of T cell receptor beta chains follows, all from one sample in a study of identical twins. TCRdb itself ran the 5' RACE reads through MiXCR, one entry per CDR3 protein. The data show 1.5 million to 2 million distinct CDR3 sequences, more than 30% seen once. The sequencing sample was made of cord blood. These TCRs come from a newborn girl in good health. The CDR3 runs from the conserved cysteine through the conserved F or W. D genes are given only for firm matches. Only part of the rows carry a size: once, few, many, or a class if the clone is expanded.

CDR3 DNA: TGTGCCAGCAGTCGCGGGGGCCCCTCTGGGGCCAACGTCCTGACTTTC
CDR3 protein: CASSRGGPSGANVLTF
V gene: TRBV6-4
clone size: once
J gene: TRBJ2-6
D gene: NA

CDR3 DNA: TGTGCCAGCAGTTTAGGCGCGATGTACGAGCAGTTCTTC
CDR3 protein: CASSLGAMYEQFF
V gene: TRBV12-3/TRBV12-4
clone size: NA
J gene: TRBJ2-1
D gene: NA

CDR3 DNA: TGCAGTGCCGTTAGCGGGGGAGCGCAGTTCTTC
CDR3 protein: CSAVSGGAQFF
V gene: TRBV20-1
clone size: many
J gene: TRBJ2-1
D gene: TRBD2

CDR3 DNA: TGTGCCTGGAGTGTGAGGGGCCCAGTTGAGTACTTC
CDR3 protein: CAWSVRGPVEYF
V gene: TRBV30
clone size: NA
J gene: TRBJ2-5
D gene: NA

CDR3 DNA: TGTGCCATCAGTGGGACTAGCGGGGGTTACAATGAGCAGTTCTTC
CDR3 protein: CAISGTSGGYNEQFF
V gene: TRBV10-3
clone size: many
J gene: TRBJ2-1
D gene: TRBD2

CDR3 DNA: TGTGCCAGCAGTGGGCTAGTCCCATCAGATACGCAGTATTTT
CDR3 protein: CASSGLVPSDTQYF
V gene: TRBV2
clone size: NA
J gene: TRBJ2-3
D gene: NA

CDR3 DNA: TGTGCCAGCAGCAGGGTGTCAGATACGCAGTATTTT
CDR3 protein: CASSRVSDTQYF
V gene: TRBV6-1
clone size: NA
J gene: TRBJ2-3
D gene: NA

CDR3 DNA: TGCAGTGCTAGAGATAACTCGCGAGAGTTCTTC
CDR3 protein: CSARDNSREFF
V gene: TRBV20-1
clone size: NA
J gene: TRBJ2-1
D gene: NA

CDR3 DNA: TGTGCCAGCACCCTAGCGCCTAGCACAGATACGCAGTATTTT
CDR3 protein: CASTLAPSTDTQYF
V gene: TRBV6-6
clone size: few
J gene: TRBJ2-3
D gene: NA

CDR3 DNA: TGCAGTGCTAGACCGGATCAAGTCTATGGCTACACCTTC
CDR3 protein: CSARPDQVYGYTF
V gene: TRBV20-1
clone size: few
J gene: TRBJ1-2
D gene: NA

CDR3 DNA: TGTGCCAGCAGTGCGGTGGGGCCCGGGGAGCTGTTTTTT
CDR3 protein: CASSAVGPGELFF
V gene: TRBV2
clone size: NA
J gene: TRBJ2-2
D gene: NA

CDR3 DNA: TGCGCCAGCAGCCCGGGACCGAAGAACACTGAAGCTTTCTTT
CDR3 protein: CASSPGPKNTEAFF
V gene: TRBV5-1
clone size: few
J gene: TRBJ1-1
D gene: NA

CDR3 DNA: TGTGCCAGCAGTTTAGGGCTACTCCAGCATTTT
CDR3 protein: CASSLGLLQHF
V gene: TRBV12-3/TRBV12-4
clone size: few
J gene: TRBJ1-5
D gene: NA

CDR3 DNA: TGCAGCGTTGCACTGAACACTGAAGCTTTCTTT
CDR3 protein: CSVALNTEAFF
V gene: TRBV29-1
clone size: many
J gene: TRBJ1-1
D gene: NA

CDR3 DNA: TGTGCGTGCGCGGGGACCTTTTACGAGCAGTACTTC
CDR3 protein: CACAGTFYEQYF
V gene: TRBV28
clone size: few
J gene: TRBJ2-7
D gene: NA

CDR3 DNA: TGTGCCAGCAGCATCATTTGGGCAGGGGTGGATTCACCCCTCCACTTT
CDR3 protein: CASSIIWAGVDSPLHF
V gene: TRBV3-1
clone size: NA
J gene: TRBJ1-6
D gene: NA

CDR3 DNA: TGTGCCAGCAGCTTCGGGCCTCAACTTTACGAGCAGTACTTC
CDR3 protein: CASSFGPQLYEQYF
V gene: TRBV7-2
clone size: few
J gene: TRBJ2-7
D gene: NA

CDR3 DNA: TGTGCCAGCAGTTTTGGTCGTATGGGGGCTCACTATGGCTACACCTTC
CDR3 protein: CASSFGRMGAHYGYTF
V gene: TRBV12-3/TRBV12-4
clone size: few
J gene: TRBJ1-2
D gene: NA

CDR3 DNA: TGTGCCAGCATCCCGGGTCGTGGCGGGAGCTCCTACAATGAGCAGTACTTC
CDR3 protein: CASIPGRGGSSYNEQYF
V gene: TRBV6-1
clone size: NA
J gene: TRBJ2-7
D gene: TRBD2

CDR3 DNA: TGTGCCATAGGGGGACCCGGGAGAGGAGATACGCAGTATTTT
CDR3 protein: CAIGGPGRGDTQYF
V gene: TRBV10-3
clone size: many
J gene: TRBJ2-3
D gene: NA

CDR3 DNA: TGTGCCAGCAGCCTAGGGACGGTGGCAGATACGCAGTATTTT
CDR3 protein: CASSLGTVADTQYF
V gene: TRBV4-2
clone size: many
J gene: TRBJ2-3
D gene: NA

CDR3 DNA: TGTGCCAGCAGTCCCACGGGGAGGCCCCACAATGAGCAGTTCTTC
CDR3 protein: CASSPTGRPHNEQFF
V gene: TRBV12-3/TRBV12-4
clone size: NA
J gene: TRBJ2-1
D gene: NA

CDR3 DNA: TGCAGCGTTGAAAAGGCAAAGACTAACTATGGCTACACCTTC
CDR3 protein: CSVEKAKTNYGYTF
V gene: TRBV29-1
clone size: few
J gene: TRBJ1-2
D gene: NA

CDR3 DNA: TGTGCCAGCAGCTCAACCCACAGTCAAGAGACCCAGTACTTC
CDR3 protein: CASSSTHSQETQYF
V gene: TRBV7-8
clone size: few
J gene: TRBJ2-5
D gene: NA

CDR3 DNA: TGTGCCAGCAGTGGTAGCGGGAGTGGCGGGGAGCTGTTTTTT
CDR3 protein: CASSGSGSGGELFF
V gene: TRBV25-1
clone size: NA
J gene: TRBJ2-2
D gene: TRBD2

CDR3 DNA: TGTGCCATCAGTGAACGACTAGCGCGGGCAGATACGCAGTATTTT
CDR3 protein: CAISERLARADTQYF
V gene: TRBV10-3
clone size: few
J gene: TRBJ2-3
D gene: TRBD2

CDR3 DNA: TGTGCCAGCAGCTTTCCCTCTGGGGCCAACGTCCTGACTTTC
CDR3 protein: CASSFPSGANVLTF
V gene: TRBV7-8
clone size: many
J gene: TRBJ2-6
D gene: NA

CDR3 DNA: TGTGCCAGCAGTGCTCAGGGGGTAGCCACTGAAGCTTTCTTT
CDR3 protein: CASSAQGVATEAFF
V gene: TRBV6-1
clone size: NA
J gene: TRBJ1-1
D gene: TRBD1

CDR3 DNA: TGTGCCAGCTCACTCTATACAGGGCTCAATCAGCCCCAGCATTTT
CDR3 protein: CASSLYTGLNQPQHF
V gene: TRBV18
clone size: few
J gene: TRBJ1-5
D gene: NA

CDR3 DNA: TGTGCCAGCAGCCAGCAGCCGGGACAAAATGGCTACACCTTC
CDR3 protein: CASSQQPGQNGYTF
V gene: TRBV3-1
clone size: few
J gene: TRBJ1-2
D gene: NA

CDR3 DNA: TGCAGCGTTGAAGTGGGGCTGACCGGGAGCTACACCTTC
CDR3 protein: CSVEVGLTGSYTF
V gene: TRBV29-1
clone size: few
J gene: TRBJ1-2
D gene: NA

CDR3 DNA: TGTGCCAGCAGCCCGGACAGGAAAACAGATACGCAGTATTTT
CDR3 protein: CASSPDRKTDTQYF
V gene: TRBV5-4
clone size: few
J gene: TRBJ2-3
D gene: TRBD1

CDR3 DNA: TGTGCCAGCAGTGAAAGGCATATCGGGACCCCCTACGAGCAGTACTTC
CDR3 protein: CASSERHIGTPYEQYF
V gene: TRBV2
clone size: few
J gene: TRBJ2-7
D gene: NA

CDR3 DNA: TGCGCCAGCAGTGAGTCGCCCCAACGGAAGTTCGAGCAGTACTTC
CDR3 protein: CASSESPQRKFEQYF
V gene: TRBV10-2
clone size: NA
J gene: TRBJ2-7
D gene: NA

CDR3 DNA: TGTGCCAGTTACAGGGGGCAATTCATGGTCTATGGCTACACCTTC
CDR3 protein: CASYRGQFMVYGYTF
V gene: TRBV9
clone size: NA
J gene: TRBJ1-2
D gene: TRBD1

CDR3 DNA: TGTGCCAGCGGTCGACAGGGCCTAGCCAAAAACATTCAGTACTTC
CDR3 protein: CASGRQGLAKNIQYF
V gene: TRBV2
clone size: NA
J gene: TRBJ2-4
D gene: TRBD1

CDR3 DNA: TGTGCCAGCAGCGAGCTAGTGGGGGAGCAGTTCTTC
CDR3 protein: CASSELVGEQFF
V gene: TRBV9
clone size: NA
J gene: TRBJ2-1
D gene: NA

CDR3 DNA: TGTGCCAGCAGCTTGGAGGTGTTCTACGAGCAGTACTTC
CDR3 protein: CASSLEVFYEQYF
V gene: TRBV5-6
clone size: NA
J gene: TRBJ2-7
D gene: NA

CDR3 DNA: TGTGCCAGCAGTTACTCGTACAGGATGAACACTGAAGCTTTCTTT
CDR3 protein: CASSYSYRMNTEAFF
V gene: TRBV6-5
clone size: few
J gene: TRBJ1-1
D gene: NA